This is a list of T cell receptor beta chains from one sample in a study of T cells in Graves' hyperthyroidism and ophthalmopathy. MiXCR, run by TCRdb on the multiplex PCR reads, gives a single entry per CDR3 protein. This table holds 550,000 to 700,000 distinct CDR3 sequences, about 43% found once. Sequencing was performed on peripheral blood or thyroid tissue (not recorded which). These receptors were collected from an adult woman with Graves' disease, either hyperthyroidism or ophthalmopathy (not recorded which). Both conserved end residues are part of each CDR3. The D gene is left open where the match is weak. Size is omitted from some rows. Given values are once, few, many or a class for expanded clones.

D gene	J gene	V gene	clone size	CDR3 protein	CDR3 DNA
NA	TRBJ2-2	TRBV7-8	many	CASSPRRSPGTGELFF	TGTGCCAGCAGCCCACGCCGGTCCCCGGGCACCGGGGAGCTGTTTTTT
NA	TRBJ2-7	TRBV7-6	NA	CASRTNRYEQYF	TGTGCCAGCAGGACTAATCGCTACGAGCAGTACTTC
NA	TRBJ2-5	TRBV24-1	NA	CATSDFRGTETQYF	TGTGCCACCAGTGATTTTCGGGGGACGGAGACCCAGTACTTC
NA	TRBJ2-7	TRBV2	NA	CASSDVGGRAGTYEQYF	TGTGCCAGCAGTGACGTGGGGGGCCGGGCGGGAACCTACGAGCAGTACTTC
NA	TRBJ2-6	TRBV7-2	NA	CASSLDRFSGANVLTF	TGTGCCAGCAGCCTGGACCGTTTCTCTGGGGCCAACGTCCTGACTTTC
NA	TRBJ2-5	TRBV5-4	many	CASGEGHGGETQYF	TGTGCCAGTGGCGAGGGACACGGAGGAGAGACCCAGTACTTC
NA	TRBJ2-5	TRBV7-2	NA	CASKRGLAGRETQYF	TGTGCCAGCAAAAGGGGGTTAGCGGGTAGAGAGACCCAGTACTTC
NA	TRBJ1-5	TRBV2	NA	CASSESARMQPQHF	TGTGCCAGCAGTGAATCGGCCAGGATGCAGCCCCAGCATTTT
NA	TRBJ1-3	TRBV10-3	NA	CAISDRRVSGNTIYF	TGTGCCATCAGTGACAGACGGGTCTCTGGAAACACCATATATTTT
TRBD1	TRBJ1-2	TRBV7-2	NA	CASSLARTGGDDGYTF	TGTGCCAGCAGCTTAGCCCGGACAGGGGGCGATGATGGCTACACCTTC
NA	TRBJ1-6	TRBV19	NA	CAELGSSYNSPLHF	TGTGCCGAGTTGGGGAGCTCCTATAATTCACCCCTCCACTTT
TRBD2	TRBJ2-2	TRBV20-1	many	CSARLAGPNTGELFF	TGCAGTGCTAGACTAGCGGGACCGAACACCGGGGAGCTGTTTTTT
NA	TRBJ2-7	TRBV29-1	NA	CSVDRGSNEQYF	TGCAGCGTTGACAGGGGATCGAACGAGCAGTACTTC
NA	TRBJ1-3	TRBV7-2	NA	CASSPQARGAGNTIYF	TGTGCCAGCAGCCCCCAGGCGCGGGGGGCTGGAAACACCATATATTTT
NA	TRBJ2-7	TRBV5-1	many	CASTEKDSSYEQYF	TGCGCCAGCACTGAAAAAGACAGCTCCTACGAGCAGTACTTC
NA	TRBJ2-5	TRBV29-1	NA	CSVEVPTAAQETQYF	TGCAGCGTTGAAGTCCCGACAGCGGCGCAAGAGACCCAGTACTTC
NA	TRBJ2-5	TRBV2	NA	CASSRTSSPDREETQYF	TGTGCCAGCAGTAGGACTAGCAGCCCAGACAGGGAAGAGACCCAGTACTTC
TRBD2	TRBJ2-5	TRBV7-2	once	CASISRGDETQCF	TGTGCCAGCATCTCTCGGGGGGATGAGACCCAGTGCTTC
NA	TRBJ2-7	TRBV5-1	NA	CASSHLNEQYF	TGTGCCAGTAGCCACCTGAACGAGCAGTACTTC
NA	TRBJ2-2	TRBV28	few	CASSLLRATTGELFF	TGTGCCAGCAGTCTGCTTAGGGCGACCACCGGGGAGCTGTTTTTT
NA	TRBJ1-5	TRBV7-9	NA	CASSTGSNQPQHF	TGTGCCAGCAGCACTGGGAGCAATCAGCCCCAGCATTTT
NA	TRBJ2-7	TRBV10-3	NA	CASRPPVETYEQYF	TGTGCCAGCAGACCCCCTGTAGAGACCTACGAGCAGTACTTC
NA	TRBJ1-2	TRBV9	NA	CASSGSQGNYGYTF	TGTGCCAGCAGCGGTTCACAGGGTAACTATGGCTACACCTTC
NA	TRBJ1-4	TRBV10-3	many	CAASTGRHEKLFF	TGTGCCGCATCAACAGGGAGACATGAAAAACTGTTTTTT
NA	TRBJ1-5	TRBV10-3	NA	CAIRGGQNANQPQHF	TGTGCCATCAGGGGAGGACAGAATGCAAATCAGCCCCAGCATTTT
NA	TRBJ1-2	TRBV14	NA	CASSLEHHSGYTF	TGTGCCAGCAGCCTCGAACATCACTCTGGCTACACCTTC
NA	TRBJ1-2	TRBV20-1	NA	CSAREGVGGYTF	TGCAGTGCTAGGGAGGGGGTAGGCGGCTACACCTTC
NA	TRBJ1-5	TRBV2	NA	CASREGSRSGNQPQHF	TGTGCCAGCAGGGAGGGGAGCAGGAGCGGCAATCAGCCCCAGCATTTT
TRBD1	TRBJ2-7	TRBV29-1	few	CSAKGTESYEQYF	TGCAGCGCCAAGGGGACAGAATCCTACGAGCAGTACTTC
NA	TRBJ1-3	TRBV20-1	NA	CSARDRGSSGNTIYF	TGCAGTGCTAGAGATCGGGGGAGCTCTGGAAACACCATATATTTT